A single sample is the source of the 25 T cell receptor beta chains below, sequenced in a study of T cells in Graves' hyperthyroidism and ophthalmopathy. TCR beta CDR3 sequences were amplified from RNA transcripts. First-round RT-PCR of the TCR CDR3 relied on the HTBI primer set. Each CDR3 protein is one row after TCRdb ran MiXCR on the multiplex PCR reads. Of under 300,000 distinct CDR3 sequences listed, approximately 14% were seen once; the top ten hold about 14%. Sequenced: blood. These receptors all stem from a woman in her 40s with Graves' hyperthyroidism that later progressed to Graves' ophthalmopathy.

This clonotype was seen many times. This sequence joins TRBV10-3 and TRBJ2-1, with D perhaps matching TRBD2 (6 bases). Looked up from germline, CDR1 is ENHRY and CDR2 is SYGVKD. Trimming left V 4 bases short and J 6 bases short, with 10 bases between. This CDR3 is 13 amino acids long. In DNA form, the CDR3 reads TGTGCCATCAGTGGAGGGGACTTCAATGAGCAGTTCTTC. Its translation is CAISGGDFNEQFF.

Many counts were recorded for this clonotype. The J gene is TRBJ2-5, the V gene TRBV7-2, with D tentatively TRBD2 (5 bases). Germline loops: CDR1 SGHTA, CDR2 FQGNSA. The CDR3 has 14 amino acids. The germline V and J ends were trimmed by 2 bases and 5 bases, with 12 bases remaining between them. In DNA form, the CDR3 reads TGTGCCAGCAGCTTACCTAGCTCTCGGGAGACCCAGTACTTC. This gives the protein CASSLPSSRETQYF.

About this clonotype: Just one base apart from a much larger clone, this may be a read error. This chain uses TRBV2 with TRBJ2-5, with 9 bases fitting TRBD1. Germline V gene data show CDR1 as SNHLY and CDR2 as FYNNEI. The CDR3 totals 19 residues. CDR3 DNA sequence: TGTGCCAGCAGTGAATATAAGAGGGGACAGGGCAATTTCCAAGAGACCCGGTACTTC. It translates to CASSEYKRGQGNFQETRYF.

V and J are TRBV20-1 and TRBJ2-1; no clear D gene. Germline assignment: CDR1 DFQATT and CDR2 SNEGSKA (reference sequence). V lost 0 bases, J lost 4 bases, and 7 bases lay in between. The length of the CDR3 is 13 residues. The CDR3 loop is CSARDPQYNEQFF. In DNA form, the CDR3 reads TGCAGTGCTAGAGATCCGCAATACAATGAGCAGTTCTTC.

This clonotype has a handful of counts. The V gene is TRBV19, the J gene TRBJ2-1, with TRBD2 identical over 11 bases. Losses at the gene ends were 8 bases for V and 7 bases for J; bases not matched to a gene: 10. CDR1 LNHDA and CDR2 SQIVND come from the germline V gene (reference sequence). This CDR3 is 15 amino acids long. This CDR3 reads CASSIAGGPRNEQFF. In DNA, the CDR3 is TGTGCCAGTTCCATAGCGGGAGGGCCTAGGAATGAGCAGTTCTTC.

This clonotype occurred many times. The chain uses TRBV27 and TRBJ2-7, with 15 bases identical to TRBD2. The germline V gene has CDR1 MNHEY and CDR2 SMNVEV (reference sequence). The V segment lost 2 bases and the J segment 5 bases; nucleotides outside the gene matches: 4. CDR3 length: 16 amino acids. The CDR3 DNA is TGTGCCAGCAGTTTAGCCGGACTAGCGGGAGGGAACGAGCAGTACTTC. Translated, it gives CASSLAGLAGGNEQYF.

This clonotype was picked up many times. The J gene is TRBJ2-1, the V gene TRBV28; 9 bases align to TRBD1. The CDR3 runs 15 residues. The germline V gene encodes CDR1 MDHEN and CDR2 SYDVKM. V shed 8 bases and J 4 bases; nucleotides not matched to a gene: 9. The CDR3 region has the DNA TGTGCCAGCGTTTTCGGGGACAGGGCTTACAATGAGCAGTTCTTC. It codes for CASVFGDRAYNEQFF.

This clonotype occurred many times. The chain uses TRBV5-1 and TRBJ1-5; D is unclear. Germline assignment: CDR1 SGHRS and CDR2 YFSETQ. The CDR3 spans 16 residues. V gave up 5 bases and J gave up 0 bases, with 15 bases separating them. The CDR3 DNA is TGCGCCAGCAGAGGTGGTTCGGGCGATAGCAATCAGCCCCAGCATTTT. Amino acid sequence: CASRGGSGDSNQPQHF.

This clonotype was found many times. This CDR3 is CASSLTPDTQYF. The CDR3 nucleotides read TGTGCCAGCAGCCTAACTCCCGATACGCAGTATTTT. The chain joins TRBV12-3 or TRBV12-4 to TRBJ2-3; no reliable D call. The CDR3 has 12 amino acids. The V end lost 6 bases, the J end lost 6 bases, and 10 bases lay between the germline ends.

The chain uses TRBV3-1 and TRBJ1-5; D might be TRBD1 (5 bases). Between the trimmed V and J ends, which lost 7 bases and 0 bases, there was a span of 22 bases. The CDR3 is 18 residues long. Germline values: CDR1 LGHDT, CDR2 YNNKEL (reference sequence). The CDR3 region is CASNIGTEDKDSNQPQHF. The DNA of the CDR3 is TGTGCCAGCAACATCGGGACCGAAGACAAAGATAGCAATCAGCCCCAGCATTTT.

This chain connects TRBV20-1 to TRBJ2-7, with D perhaps TRBD2 (6 bases). The CDR3 spans 14 residues. The ends were cut back, 3 bases at V and 6 bases at J, with 18 bases in the middle. Germline CDR1 DFQATT, CDR2 SNEGSKA (reference sequence). As DNA, the CDR3 is TGCAGTGCTAGTTTTGCGGGATCCCACTCCGAGCAGTACTTC. Its protein product is CSASFAGSHSEQYF.

This clonotype was observed many times. CDR3 sequence reads: CASSLLGIQETQYF. The CDR3 DNA reads TGCGCCAGCAGCTTGCTAGGAATTCAAGAGACCCAGTACTTC. The chain carries TRBV5-1 and TRBJ2-5; D is unresolved. The CDR3 extends over 14 amino acids. Between the trimmed V and J ends, which lost 1 base and 2 bases, there was a span of 9 bases. In germline, CDR1 is SGHRS, CDR2 YFSETQ.

This chain joins TRBV16 and TRBJ1-5; tentative D call: TRBD1 (6 bases). Germline V gene sequence: CDR1 KGHSY, CDR2 FQNENV. Between the trimmed V and J ends, which lost 4 bases and 0 bases, there was a span of 25 bases. The CDR3 is 20 residues long. CDR3 nucleotide sequence: TGTGCCAGCAGCCTCATGGGGGGCAGGGCGAAATCGTATAGCAATCAGCCCCAGCATTTT. Protein: CASSLMGGRAKSYSNQPQHF.

The sample holds a few counts of this clonotype. The rearrangement joins TRBV15 to TRBJ2-1; 7 positions match TRBD2. Germline trimming cut 0 bases from V and 6 bases from J; bases unmatched to any gene: 2. The CDR3 runs to 14 residues. Germline loops: CDR1 LNHNV, CDR2 YYDKDF (reference sequence). This CDR3 reads CATSRDLAANEQFF. In DNA form, the CDR3 reads TGTGCCACCAGCAGAGATCTAGCGGCCAATGAGCAGTTCTTC.

This clonotype occurred many times. This chain joins TRBV2 and TRBJ2-1, with 10 bases lining up with TRBD2. Trimming removed 7 bases from V and 7 bases from J; junction bases left unmatched: 22. Germline loops: CDR1 SNHLY, CDR2 FYNNEI. The CDR3 is made up of 19 amino acids. As DNA, the CDR3 is TGTGCCAGCATCCCTCGAGGGGTGGGAAATAGCGGGAGGTGGAATGAGCAGTTCTTC. It translates to CASIPRGVGNSGRWNEQFF.

V usage is TRBV19 and J usage is TRBJ2-2, with 13 bases fitting TRBD2. The CDR3 covers 16 residues. V gave up 2 bases and J gave up 7 bases; unmatched junction bases: 4. Germline V CDR1 and CDR2: LNHDA, SQIVND (reference sequence). The CDR3 spells CASSITGLAGDGELFF. As DNA, the CDR3 is TGTGCCAGTAGTATAACAGGACTAGCGGGGGACGGGGAGCTGTTTTTT.

This sequence joins TRBV5-8 and TRBJ2-7, with TRBD2 matching over 13 bases. Trimming at V came to 4 bases and at J to 7 bases, leaving 11 bases not matched to a gene. The CDR3 has 16 residues. Germline loops: CDR1 SGHTS, CDR2 YDEGEE. The CDR3 sequence is CASSEGLAGEVYEQYF. Here the CDR3 DNA reads TGTGCCAGCAGCGAAGGACTAGCGGGAGAAGTATATGAGCAGTACTTC.

The sample holds many counts of this clonotype. The chain recombines TRBV5-1 with TRBJ2-2; D is undetermined. The CDR3 has 15 amino acids. Germline lookup yields CDR1 SGHRS and CDR2 YFSETQ. The V end was cut by 2 bases, the J end by 0 bases, with 8 bases between. CDR3 in DNA: TGCGCCAGCAGCTTTAGTACTGCGAACACCGGGGAGCTGTTTTTT. Translated: CASSFSTANTGELFF.

This clonotype was detected ten times or more. The V and J genes are TRBV6-1 and TRBJ2-2, with 8 bases fitting TRBD1. The ends lost 6 bases at V and 2 bases at J; junction bases unmatched: 5. CDR3 size: 15 residues. Germline assignment: CDR1 MNHNS and CDR2 SASEGT. In nucleotides, the CDR3 is TGTGCCAGCAGAGTACAGGGGGACAACACCGGGGAGCTGTTTTTT. Translating gives CASRVQGDNTGELFF.

This clonotype was recorded many times. The chain recombines TRBV5-1 with TRBJ2-7; D perhaps matches TRBD2 (5 bases). Germline-derived CDR1 and CDR2 are SGHRS and YFSETQ. The CDR3 loop spans 16 amino acids. The V end lost 3 bases, the J end lost 3 bases, and 19 bases lay between the germline ends. The CDR3 sequence is CASSYHVGSVFYEQYF. CDR3 DNA: TGCGCCAGCAGCTACCACGTCGGTAGCGTATTCTACGAGCAGTACTTC. The whole variable domain, filled in from reference TRBV5-1 and TRBJ2-7, reads KAGVTQTPRYLIKTRGQQVTLSCSPISGHRSVSWYQQTPGQGLQFLFEYFSETQRNKGNFPGRFSGRQFSNSRSEMNVSTLELGDSALYLCASSYHVGSVFYEQYFGPGTRLTVT.

This clonotype was observed many times. The genes are TRBV13 and TRBJ2-7; a possible D gene is TRBD2 (6 bases). V was trimmed by 5 bases and J by 3 bases, leaving 11 bases between them. There are 13 residues in the CDR3. CDR1 PRHDT and CDR2 FYEKMQ come from the germline V gene (reference sequence). The DNA for the CDR3 is TGTGCCAGCAGCCCCGGGGGAGGCTACGAGCAGTACTTC. This encodes CASSPGGGYEQYF.

In this sample, this clonotype turned up many times. This chain links TRBV20-1 with TRBJ1-4; no firm D call. V was clipped by 5 bases and J by 7 bases, with 20 bases between them. Germline-derived CDR1 and CDR2 are DFQATT and SNEGSKA (reference sequence). The CDR3 has 15 residues. The CDR3 spells CSARRATPAAEKLFF. The CDR3 DNA reads as TGCAGTGCTCGAAGGGCCACTCCTGCGGCTGAAAAACTGTTTTTT.

J is TRBJ2-1 and V is TRBV19, with D possibly matching TRBD2 (5 bases). Germline V CDR1 and CDR2: LNHDA, SQIVND (reference sequence). CDR3 length: 16 amino acids. Deletions cut 6 bases from V and 0 bases from J, with 15 bases between. This chain's CDR3 is CASRNSRGSSYNEQFF. CDR3 sequence (DNA): TGTGCCAGTAGGAACAGTAGAGGGAGCTCCTACAATGAGCAGTTCTTC.

The gene calls are TRBV20-1 and TRBJ2-5; the D is unclear. Trimming took 3 bases from V and 3 from J, leaving 8 bases between them. Germline-derived CDR1 and CDR2 are DFQATT and SNEGSKA (reference sequence). CDR3 length: 12 amino acids. The CDR3 here is CSASAYEETQYF. The DNA of the CDR3 is TGCAGTGCTAGTGCCTATGAAGAGACCCAGTACTTC.

CDR3: CASSIDLGSASYEQYF. Written as DNA, the CDR3 is TGTGCCAGTAGTATAGATCTGGGCAGCGCCTCCTACGAGCAGTACTTC. The chain combines TRBV19 with TRBJ2-7; D is undetermined. Looked up from germline, CDR1 is LNHDA and CDR2 is SQIVND (reference sequence). The CDR3 is made up of 16 amino acids. V lost 0 bases to trimming and J lost 0 bases, with 12 bases between them. Combining the CDR3 with reference TRBV19 and TRBJ2-7 gives the whole variable domain DGGITQSPKYLFRKEGQNVTLSCEQNLNHDAMYWYRQDPGQGLRLIYYSQIVNDFQKGDIAEGYSVSREKKESFPLTVTSAQKNPTAFYLCASSIDLGSASYEQYFGPGTRLTVT.